A selection of T cell receptor beta chains follows, all from one sample in a study of OX40 agonist ivuxolimab in advanced cancers. Libraries were prepared by immunoSEQ multiplex PCR; TCRdb keeps only in-frame clonotypes and omits some of them. The sample contains tens of thousands of clones, 88% of which appear only once. Sequenced material: CD4+ or CD8+ T cells sorted from blood, taken in a trial of the OX40 agonist ivuxolimab. The receptors originated from an adult with an advanced solid tumor such as melanoma, head and neck, liver or kidney cancer. CDR3s include the opening cysteine and the closing phenylalanine or tryptophan. The D gene is left open where the match is weak. Clone size appears in some rows only: once, few, many, or a class for an expanded clone.

clone_size j_call v_call d_call cdr3_nt cdr3_aa
. TRBJ1-3 TRBV28 TRBD1 TGTGCCAGCAGCCCAAGGGGTGGGACAGTGGGAAACACCATATATTTT CASSPRGGTVGNTIYF
. TRBJ2-5 TRBV5-1 . TGCGCCAGCAGCTTGGGCCTCCGGGGGGCGCAAGAGACCCAGTACTTC CASSLGLRGAQETQYF
. TRBJ1-1 TRBV30 . TGTGCCTGGAGTGTTAGGGCAGGACTCTTCATGAACACTGAAGCTTTCTTT CAWSVRAGLFMNTEAFF
. TRBJ1-4 TRBV5-1 TRBD1 TGCGCCAGCAGCTTGGCCGCGGACAGGGGAAGCGAAAAACTGTTTTTT CASSLAADRGSEKLFF
. TRBJ1-5 TRBV2 . TGTGCCAGCAGCCACGCGGCACCTAATAATCAGCCCCAGCATTTT CASSHAAPNNQPQHF
. TRBJ2-1 TRBV5-1 . TGCGCCAGCAGCCTGGGGACGGCCGCTGGTGAGTTCTTC CASSLGTAAGEFF
once TRBJ1-2 TRBV7-2 . TGTGCCAGCAGCCCCACAGGGAACTATGGCTACACCTTC CASSPTGNYGYTF
. TRBJ1-5 TRBV27 . TGTGCCAGCAGCGAAGGCGGACATTTCCCCCAGCCCCAGCATTTT CASSEGGHFPQPQHF
. TRBJ1-2 TRBV10-3 . TGTGCCATCAGTGAGTTAGGACAGCTGTATGGCTACACCTTC CAISELGQLYGYTF
. TRBJ2-5 TRBV5-8 TRBD1 TGTGCCAGCAACCTACAGGGGGCGCGAGAGACCCAGTACTTC CASNLQGARETQYF
. TRBJ1-4 TRBV30 TRBD1 TGTGCCTGGAGTGAATCAACCGACAGGGGCGCAACTAATGAAAAACTGTTTTTT CAWSESTDRGATNEKLFF
. TRBJ2-2 TRBV5-1 . TGCGCCAGCAGCTTGGATCCCTGGGGTAACACCGGGGAGCTGTTTTTT CASSLDPWGNTGELFF
. TRBJ1-2 TRBV30 TRBD1 TGTGCCTGGATTTGGAAGGACAGGGTAGTAGGCTACACCTTC CAWIWKDRVVGYTF
. TRBJ1-1 TRBV4-2 TRBD1 TGTGCCAGCAGCCAACCGGACAGGGTCACTGAAGCTTTCTTT CASSQPDRVTEAFF
. TRBJ1-5 TRBV18 . TGTGCCAGCTCACCGGACAGTAGCAATCAGCCCCAGCATTTT CASSPDSSNQPQHF
. TRBJ1-4 TRBV6-6 . TGTGCCAGCAGTGGGTTAAGGGGAAAAGGTGAAAAACTGTTTTTT CASSGLRGKGEKLFF
. TRBJ1-4 TRBV18 TRBD1 TGTGCCAGCTCACCAGGGACAGGGGCTGAAAAACTGTTTTTT CASSPGTGAEKLFF
. TRBJ2-5 TRBV5-1 . TGCGCCAGCAGCACCGACAACGAAGAGACCCAGTACTTC CASSTDNEETQYF
. TRBJ2-1 TRBV14 . TGTGCCAGCAGCCTCGGCGTTAGCTCCTACAATGAGCAGTTCTTC CASSLGVSSYNEQFF